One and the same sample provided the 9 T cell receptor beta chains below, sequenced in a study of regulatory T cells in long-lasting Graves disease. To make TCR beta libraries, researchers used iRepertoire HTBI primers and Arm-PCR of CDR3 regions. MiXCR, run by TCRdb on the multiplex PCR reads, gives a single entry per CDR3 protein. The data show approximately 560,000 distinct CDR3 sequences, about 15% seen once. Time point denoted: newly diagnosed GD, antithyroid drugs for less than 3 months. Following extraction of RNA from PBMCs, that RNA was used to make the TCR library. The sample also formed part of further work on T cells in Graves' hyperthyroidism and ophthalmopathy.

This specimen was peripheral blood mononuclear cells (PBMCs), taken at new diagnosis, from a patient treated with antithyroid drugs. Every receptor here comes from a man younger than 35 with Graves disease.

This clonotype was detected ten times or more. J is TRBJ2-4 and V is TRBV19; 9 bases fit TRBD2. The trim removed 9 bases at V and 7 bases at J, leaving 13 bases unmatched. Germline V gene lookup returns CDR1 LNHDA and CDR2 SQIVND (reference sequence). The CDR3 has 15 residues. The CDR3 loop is CASSLAAGGANIQYF. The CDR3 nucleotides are TGTGCCAGCTCACTCGCAGCGGGGGGCGCGAACATTCAGTACTTC.

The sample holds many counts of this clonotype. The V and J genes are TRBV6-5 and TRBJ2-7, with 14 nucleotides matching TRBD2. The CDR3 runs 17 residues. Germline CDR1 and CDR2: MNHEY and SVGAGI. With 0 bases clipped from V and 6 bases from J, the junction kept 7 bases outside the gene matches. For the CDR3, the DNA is TGTGCCAGCAGTTACTCTTCGGGACTAGCGGGAGCCACCGAGCAGTACTTC. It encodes CASSYSSGLAGATEQYF.

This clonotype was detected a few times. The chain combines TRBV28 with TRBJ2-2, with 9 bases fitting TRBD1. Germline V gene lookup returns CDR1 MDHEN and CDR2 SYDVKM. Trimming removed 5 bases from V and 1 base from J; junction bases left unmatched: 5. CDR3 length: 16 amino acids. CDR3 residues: CASSPSGQGNTGELFF. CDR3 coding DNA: TGTGCCAGCAGTCCTTCGGGACAGGGGAACACCGGGGAGCTGTTTTTT.

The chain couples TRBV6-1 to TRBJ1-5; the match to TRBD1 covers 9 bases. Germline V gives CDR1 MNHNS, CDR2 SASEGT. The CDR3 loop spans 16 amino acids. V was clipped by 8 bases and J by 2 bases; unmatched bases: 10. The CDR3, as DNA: TGTGCCAGCGGACCGGGACAGGGTTCTGGCAATCAGCCCCAGCATTTT. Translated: CASGPGQGSGNQPQHF.

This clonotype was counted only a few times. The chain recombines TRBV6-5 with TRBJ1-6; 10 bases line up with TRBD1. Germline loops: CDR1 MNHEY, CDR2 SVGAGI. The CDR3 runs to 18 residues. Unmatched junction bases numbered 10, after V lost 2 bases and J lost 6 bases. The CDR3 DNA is TGTGCCAGCAGTTACACATTACCGGGACAGGGGTTTAATTCACCCCTCCACTTT. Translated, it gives CASSYTLPGQGFNSPLHF.

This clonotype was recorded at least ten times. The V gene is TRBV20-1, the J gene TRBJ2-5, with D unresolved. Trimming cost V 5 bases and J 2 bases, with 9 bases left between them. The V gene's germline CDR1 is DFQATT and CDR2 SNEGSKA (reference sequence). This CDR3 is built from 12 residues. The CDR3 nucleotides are TGCAGTGCTTCTCGGGCGCAAGAGACCCAGTACTTC. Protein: CSASRAQETQYF.

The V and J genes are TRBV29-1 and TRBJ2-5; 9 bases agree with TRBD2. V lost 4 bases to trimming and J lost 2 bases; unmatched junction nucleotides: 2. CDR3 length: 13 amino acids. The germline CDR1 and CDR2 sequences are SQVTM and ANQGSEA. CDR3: CSVGAGGQETQYF. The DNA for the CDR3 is TGCAGCGTTGGTGCGGGAGGGCAAGAGACCCAGTACTTC.

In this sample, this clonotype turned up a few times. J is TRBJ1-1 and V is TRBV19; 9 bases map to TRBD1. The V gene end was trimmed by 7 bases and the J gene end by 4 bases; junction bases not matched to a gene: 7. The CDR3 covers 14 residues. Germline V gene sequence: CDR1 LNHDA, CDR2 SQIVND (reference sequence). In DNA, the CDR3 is TGTGCCAGTATCGCAGGACAGGGGACCACTGAAGCTTTCTTT. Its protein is CASIAGQGTTEAFF.

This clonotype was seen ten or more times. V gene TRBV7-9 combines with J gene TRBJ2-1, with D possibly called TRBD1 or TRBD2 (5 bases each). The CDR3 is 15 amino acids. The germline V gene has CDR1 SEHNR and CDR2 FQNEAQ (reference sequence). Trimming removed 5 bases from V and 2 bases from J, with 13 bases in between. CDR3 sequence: CASSQEGTAYNEQFF. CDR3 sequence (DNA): TGTGCCAGCAGCCAAGAGGGGACGGCCTACAATGAGCAGTTCTTC.